These 22 T cell receptor beta chains came from one sample sequenced in a study of blood T cells in healthy people across ages. A J-beta primer mix and a sample-barcoded 5' primer were used in a second PCR of roughly 6 to 12 cycles. TCRdb re-called the 5' RACE reads with MiXCR, one entry per CDR3 protein. The table shows 750,000 to 950,000 distinct CDR3 sequences, with 20% to 30% occurring only once. The sample was also reused in another study, on T cells of mothers and their children.

What was sequenced was blood. The source is a boy between 10 and 17 years old in good health.

The chain combines TRBV4-3 with TRBJ2-3; D remains ambiguous. The CDR3 covers 15 residues. V was shortened by 0 bases and J by 0 bases, with 7 bases between the two germline ends. Germline V lookup: CDR1 LGHNA, CDR2 YSLEER. DNA for the CDR3: TGCGCCAGCAGCCAAGAAACCCCCAGCACAGATACGCAGTATTTT. This sequence encodes CASSQETPSTDTQYF.

The chain joins TRBV6-1 to TRBJ2-2; 10 positions match TRBD2. V gave up 6 bases and J gave up 3 bases; unmatched junction bases: 7. This CDR3 spans 16 amino acids. The germline gives CDR1 MNHNS, CDR2 SASEGT. This chain's CDR3 is CASSQGTSAYTGELFF. Here the CDR3 DNA reads TGTGCCAGCAGCCAAGGGACTAGCGCCTACACCGGGGAGCTGTTTTTT.

This chain connects TRBV28 to TRBJ2-2; possibly TRBD1 for D (5 bases). Per the germline V gene, CDR1 is MDHEN and CDR2 is SYDVKM. Trimming removed 6 bases from V and 7 bases from J, with 12 bases in between. CDR3 length: 13 residues. The CDR3 here is CASRSAGFGELFF. The CDR3 DNA reads TGTGCCAGCAGATCAGCAGGGTTCGGGGAGCTGTTTTTT.

V is TRBV6-2 or TRBV6-3 and J is TRBJ2-1; 8 bases fit TRBD2. The ends lost 5 bases at V and 3 bases at J; junction bases unmatched: 6. The CDR3 runs 15 residues. Germline V gene data show CDR1 as MNHEY and CDR2 as SVGEGT. CDR3 loop: CASSRGGRRYNEQFF. The CDR3 DNA sequence: TGTGCCAGCAGTCGCGGGGGGAGGCGCTACAATGAGCAGTTCTTC.

The rearrangement links TRBV15 to TRBJ2-1; the match to TRBD2 covers 7 bases. Germline values: CDR1 LNHNV, CDR2 YYDKDF (reference sequence). J was trimmed by 7 bases and V by 4 bases; bases with no gene match: 7. This CDR3 spans 14 amino acids. The CDR3 reads CATSNGGMVNEQFF. Written as DNA, the CDR3 is TGTGCCACCAGCAACGGGGGGATGGTAAATGAGCAGTTCTTC.

This clonotype was observed a few times. The chain couples TRBV7-6 to TRBJ2-6; weak D call: TRBD1 (6 bases). Trimming removed 4 bases from V and 4 bases from J, with 17 bases in between. The CDR3 runs 17 residues. Germline loops: CDR1 SGHVS, CDR2 FNYEAQ. The CDR3 sequence: CASSSRDRFEGANVLTF. The CDR3 coding sequence is TGTGCCAGCAGCTCCAGAGACAGGTTCGAAGGGGCCAACGTCCTGACTTTC.

This clonotype occurred a few times. V and J are TRBV27 and TRBJ2-5; D may match TRBD1 or TRBD2 (5 bases each). Near its end, the DNA agrees better with TRBJ2-7, so the J call may be wrong. CDR1 MNHEY and CDR2 SMNVEV come from the germline V gene (reference sequence). This CDR3 spans 14 amino acids. In DNA form, the CDR3 reads TGTGCCAGCAGAAGGGACGGACCCGCCTACGAGCAGTACTTC. It is translated as CASRRDGPAYEQYF.

This clonotype was seen more than once but under ten times. V usage is TRBV12-3 or TRBV12-4 and J usage is TRBJ1-1, with 7 bases that match TRBD1. CDR3 length equals 12 residues. Trimming removed 5 bases from V and 7 bases from J; junction bases left unmatched: 4. CDR3 sequence: CASSPGQVEAFF. CDR3 bases: TGTGCCAGCAGTCCAGGACAGGTTGAAGCTTTCTTT.

This clonotype was observed a few times. The chain combines TRBV5-1 with TRBJ2-3; D may be TRBD1 or TRBD2 (5 bases each). V lost 0 bases, J lost 2 bases, and 16 bases lay in between. Germline-derived CDR1 and CDR2 are SGHRS and YFSETQ. This CDR3 contains 17 residues. DNA of the CDR3: TGCGCCAGCAGCTTGGCCGACGGGACGGGTATCACAGATACGCAGTATTTT. Amino acids: CASSLADGTGITDTQYF. The full variable domain, completed using reference TRBV5-1 and TRBJ2-3, is KAGVTQTPRYLIKTRGQQVTLSCSPISGHRSVSWYQQTPGQGLQFLFEYFSETQRNKGNFPGRFSGRQFSNSRSEMNVSTLELGDSALYLCASSLADGTGITDTQYFGPGTRLTVL.

This chain connects TRBV13 to TRBJ2-7, with 9 bases fitting TRBD1. Germline-derived CDR1 and CDR2 are PRHDT and FYEKMQ (reference sequence). After removal of 5 bases from V and 1 base from J, the junction contained 6 bases not matched to a gene. This CDR3 region has 15 residues. CDR3: CASSRNRGPSYEQYF. CDR3 bases: TGTGCCAGCAGCCGTAACAGGGGGCCATCCTACGAGCAGTACTTC.

This clonotype appeared a few times. The chain uses TRBV20-1 and TRBJ2-4, with no clear D. The germline V gene has CDR1 DFQATT and CDR2 SNEGSKA (reference sequence). This CDR3 is 13 amino acids long. The V end lost 1 base, the J end lost 6 bases, and 10 bases lay between the germline ends. The CDR3 reads CSARGPLGNIQYF. In DNA, the CDR3 is TGCAGTGCTAGAGGTCCCCTCGGAAACATTCAGTACTTC.

The chain employs TRBV20-1 and TRBJ1-2, with 8 nucleotides matching TRBD1. In germline, CDR1 is DFQATT, CDR2 SNEGSKA (reference sequence). The CDR3 is made up of 15 amino acids. V lost 0 bases, J lost 3 bases, and 6 bases stayed unmatched. CDR3 nucleotide sequence: TGCAGTGCTAGAGATGCAGGGGGCGTCGACTATGGCTACACCTTC. As protein: CSARDAGGVDYGYTF.

The V call is TRBV3-1, the J call TRBJ2-7; D is perhaps TRBD1 (6 bases). V was trimmed by 4 bases and J by 4 bases, leaving 14 bases between them. CDR1 is LGHDT and CDR2 is YNNKEL in the germline V gene (reference sequence). The CDR3 extends over 14 amino acids. The CDR3 bases are TGTGCCAGCAGCCCCAGGACAGTTCTATACGAGCAGTACTTC. Amino acid sequence: CASSPRTVLYEQYF.

This clonotype appeared a single time. An end of the junction does not agree with germline; a read error may underlie this. The gene calls are TRBV9 and TRBJ2-1, with TRBD2 matching over 13 bases. The DNA end lines up better with TRBJ2-5; the J call may be wrong. Germline V gene sequence: CDR1 SGDLS, CDR2 YYNGEE. The CDR3 covers 18 residues. This chain's CDR3 is CASGVEETSGGPEETQYF. DNA of the CDR3: TGTGCCAGCGGCGTAGAGGAGACTAGCGGGGGGCCAGAGGAGACCCAGTACTTC.

This clonotype was counted between two and nine times. The chain combines TRBV6-1 with TRBJ2-5; perhaps TRBD1 as D (5 bases). V was pared by 2 bases and J by 3 bases, with 10 bases between. This CDR3 is 14 amino acids long. Germline-derived CDR1 and CDR2 are MNHNS and SASEGT. As DNA, the CDR3 is TGTGCCAGCAGTGAACTTAACAGGAAAGAGACCCAGTACTTC. This gives the protein CASSELNRKETQYF.

This chain connects TRBV11-2 to TRBJ1-6; D remains ambiguous. The CDR3 spans 14 residues. CDR1 and CDR2 from the germline V gene are SGHAT and FQNNGV. Trimming pared 2 bases from V and 6 bases from J, leaving 8 bases between. The CDR3 region has the DNA TGTGCCAGCAGCTTAATAGGTGGTAATTCACCCCTCCACTTT. This encodes CASSLIGGNSPLHF.

This rearrangement joins TRBV20-1 to TRBJ2-7, with D hard to call. Judging by the DNA end, TRBJ2-5 fits better; the J call may be wrong. The CDR3 length is 15 residues. Looked up from germline, CDR1 is DFQATT and CDR2 is SNEGSKA (reference sequence). The CDR3 DNA follows: TGCAGTGCTAGACCCCAAAATAGAGTGCAAGAGACCCAGTACTTC. It codes for CSARPQNRVQETQYF.

The chain joins TRBV5-1 to TRBJ2-1; the D gene is possibly TRBD1 (5 bases). The germline gives CDR1 SGHRS, CDR2 YFSETQ. V was cut by 4 bases and J by 5 bases, with 22 bases left in between. This CDR3 has 17 residues. This CDR3 is CASSLNVQTDRNNEQFF. CDR3 DNA sequence: TGCGCCAGCAGCCTGAATGTCCAGACCGACAGAAACAATGAGCAGTTCTTC.

V usage is TRBV11-1 and J usage is TRBJ2-3; D tentatively reads TRBD1 or TRBD2 (5 bases each). The CDR3 is made up of 20 amino acids. The germline V gene encodes CDR1 SGHAT and CDR2 FQDESV (reference sequence). The germline V and J ends were trimmed by 1 base and 8 bases, with 31 bases remaining between them. The chain's CDR3 is CASSLGQSPAPGLSSGTQYF. CDR3 sequence (DNA): TGTGCCAGCAGCTTAGGGCAATCCCCAGCCCCGGGGCTCTCCTCGGGTACGCAGTATTTT.

A few counts support this clonotype. The genes are TRBV6-5 and TRBJ2-1; D not certain. Trimming took 2 bases from V and 4 from J, leaving 6 bases between them. Germline CDR1 reads MNHEY; CDR2 reads SVGAGI. The CDR3 is 13 residues long. The CDR3 reads CASSYDGYNEQFF. DNA for the CDR3: TGTGCCAGCAGTTACGACGGTTACAATGAGCAGTTCTTC.

The chain has TRBV14 and TRBJ2-4; D call uncertain. The V end was cut by 4 bases, the J end by 7 bases, with 11 bases between. From germline, CDR1 is SGHDN and CDR2 FVKESK. The CDR3 consists of 13 residues. CDR3 DNA sequence: TGTGCCAGCAGCCTCTCTGCCCTGAACATTCAGTACTTC. This codes for CASSLSALNIQYF. The full variable domain, in which reference TRBV14 and TRBJ2-4 provide the parts outside the CDR3, is EAGVTQFPSHSVIEKGQTVTLRCDPISGHDNLYWYRRVMGKEIKFLLHFVKESKQDESGMPNNRFLAERTGGTYSTLKVQPAELEDSGVYFCASSLSALNIQYFGAGTRLSVL.

The chain combines TRBV5-1 with TRBJ2-3, with D unclear. This CDR3 is 15 amino acids long. V was trimmed by 0 bases and J by 1 base, leaving 9 bases between them. CDR1 and CDR2 (germline): SGHRS, YFSETQ. CDR3 DNA sequence: TGCGCCAGCAGCTTGGACCCCGGGCGCACAGATACGCAGTATTTT. Its translation: CASSLDPGRTDTQYF. Full variable domain (missing parts from reference TRBV5-1 and TRBJ2-3): KAGVTQTPRYLIKTRGQQVTLSCSPISGHRSVSWYQQTPGQGLQFLFEYFSETQRNKGNFPGRFSGRQFSNSRSEMNVSTLELGDSALYLCASSLDPGRTDTQYFGPGTRLTVL.